Listed here are 15 T cell receptor beta chains from one sample, sequenced in a study of shared clonotypes between healthy human individuals. CD45RO-negative, CCR7-selected cells formed the naive CD8 fraction, which excluded terminally differentiated effector memory CD45RA+ cells. The assay was immunoSEQ multiplex PCR, and TCRdb's table has in-frame clones only and misses some. Found here are under 600,000 clones, more than 95% of them singletons; the top ten hold approximately 0.3%. The sequencing input was naive CD8+ T cells sorted from blood. The receptors shown here come from a man aged 25 to 45 in good health.

This clone was recorded once. The gene calls are TRBV10-3 and TRBJ1-2; 7 bases match TRBD1. The CDR3 is made up of 16 amino acids. CDR1 and CDR2 from the germline V gene are ENHRY and SYGVKD. After removal of 5 bases from V and 1 base from J, the junction contained 10 bases not matched to a gene. CDR3 amino acids: CAISTTGDNINYGYTF. DNA for the CDR3: TGTGCCATCAGTACCACAGGGGACAACATTAACTATGGCTACACCTTC.

To note about this clone: This sample also contains other DNA sequences that code for the same CDR3. The V call is TRBV11-2, the J call TRBJ2-1, with no clear D. This CDR3 has 11 amino acids. Germline V gives CDR1 SGHAT, CDR2 FQNNGV. V was cut by 3 bases and J by 6 bases, with 3 bases left in between. Here the CDR3 DNA reads TGTGCCAGCAGCTTCCTCAATGAGCAGTTCTTC. Its translation is CASSFLNEQFF.

This chain links TRBV6-5 with TRBJ1-2; D gene uncertain. The CDR3 runs 13 residues. V was pared by 2 bases and J by 8 bases, with 12 bases between. The germline gives CDR1 MNHEY, CDR2 SVGAGI. This chain's CDR3 is CASSYIYRQGYTF. Here the CDR3 DNA reads TGTGCCAGCAGTTACATTTACCGGCAGGGCTACACCTTC.

The chain combines TRBV7-9 with TRBJ1-2; D might be TRBD1 (5 bases). The CDR3 sequence is 12 residues long. Germline V gene data show CDR1 as SEHNR and CDR2 as FQNEAQ (reference sequence). Trimming removed 7 bases at V and 6 bases at J, with 12 bases between. The CDR3 DNA sequence: TGTGCCAGCACAGGGCGGGATGATGGCTACACCTTC. It encodes CASTGRDDGYTF.

The J gene is TRBJ2-3, the V gene TRBV27; D not resolved. V lost 1 base to trimming and J lost 4 bases, with 6 bases between them. Germline V gene data show CDR1 as MNHEY and CDR2 as SMNVEV (reference sequence). The CDR3 loop spans 13 amino acids. DNA for the CDR3: TGTGCCAGCAGTTTATTTTTTGCAGATACGCAGTATTTT. Amino acid sequence: CASSLFFADTQYF.

The rearrangement uses TRBV13 and TRBJ2-7, with a tentative D call TRBD2 (6 bases). CDR1 is PRHDT, CDR2 FYEKMQ, per germline (reference sequence). Trimming shortened V by 5 bases and J by 5 bases, and 10 bases separated the two germline ends. The CDR3 runs to 12 residues. CDR3 coding DNA: TGTGCCAGCAGCGGTACTAGCAACGAGCAGTACTTC. Translating it yields CASSGTSNEQYF.

The CDR3 reads CASSLETSGRPNEQYF. CDR3 sequence (DNA): TGTGCCAGCAGCTTAGAGACTAGCGGGAGACCCAACGAGCAGTACTTC. The chain links TRBV7-6 to TRBJ2-7, with 12 bases fitting TRBD2. The CDR3 consists of 16 residues. Germline V gene lookup returns CDR1 SGHVS and CDR2 FNYEAQ. Trimming took 1 base from V and 5 from J; bases not matched to a gene: 6.

The rearrangement uses TRBV4-3 and TRBJ2-1, with 11 bases matching TRBD2. CDR3 length: 16 amino acids. Looked up from germline, CDR1 is LGHNA and CDR2 is YSLEER. The junction had 5 bases not matched to a gene; V was cut back by 0 bases and J by 7 bases. CDR3 DNA: TGCGCCAGCAGCCAAGATCGGCTAGCGGGAGGTAATGAGCAGTTCTTC. Its protein is CASSQDRLAGGNEQFF.

This chain joins TRBV25-1 and TRBJ2-1; possibly TRBD1 or TRBD2 for D (6 bases each). The CDR3 is 15 residues long. The germline CDR1 and CDR2 sequences are MGHDK and SYGVNS. V lost 10 bases to trimming and J lost 0 bases, with 16 bases between them. The CDR3 loop is CATHHGGGSYNEQFF. In nucleotides, the CDR3 is TGTGCCACCCATCACGGGGGCGGCTCCTACAATGAGCAGTTCTTC.

As to this clone: The sample contains more than one DNA sequence encoding this CDR3. The chain has TRBV19 and TRBJ1-2; D is perhaps TRBD1 (5 bases). Germline-derived CDR1 and CDR2 are LNHDA and SQIVND (reference sequence). V lost 3 bases to trimming and J lost 3 bases, with 11 bases between them. This CDR3 region has 14 residues. The chain's CDR3 is CASSIGGLDYGYTF. The CDR3 DNA sequence: TGTGCCAGTAGTATCGGGGGACTCGACTATGGCTACACCTTC.

V usage is TRBV10-2 and J usage is TRBJ2-7; 8 nucleotides align to TRBD2. The J segment lost 5 bases and the V segment lost 3 bases, leaving 9 bases of the junction unmatched. CDR1 is WSHSY, CDR2 SAAADI, per germline. The CDR3 is 15 residues long. The CDR3 region has the DNA TGCGCCAGCAGTGAACCTGCGGGAGGTTACCACGAGCAGTACTTC. It translates to CASSEPAGGYHEQYF.

As DNA, the CDR3 is TGTGCCAGCAGCTTCCCCAGAGGGGCCGACTACGAGCAGTACTTC. Amino acid sequence: CASSFPRGADYEQYF. The V gene is TRBV11-2, the J gene TRBJ2-7; D may correspond to TRBD1 or TRBD2 (5 bases each). This CDR3 has 15 amino acids. Deletions cut 3 bases from V and 3 bases from J, with 15 bases between. The germline gives CDR1 SGHAT, CDR2 FQNNGV.

The chain employs TRBV10-1 and TRBJ2-1; no reliable D call. V was clipped by 3 bases and J by 3 bases, with 0 bases between them. This CDR3 comprises 11 residues. Germline V lookup: CDR1 WNHNN, CDR2 SYGVQD (reference sequence). The CDR3 DNA is TGCGCCAGCAGTGACTACAATGAGCAGTTCTTC. Translated: CASSDYNEQFF.

V and J are TRBV7-2 and TRBJ2-7, with D perhaps TRBD2 (5 bases). Germline CDR1 reads SGHTA; CDR2 reads FQGNSA. The length of the CDR3 is 13 residues. Trimming took 5 bases from V and 2 from J, leaving 10 bases between them. The CDR3 here is CASSATSAYEQYF. In nucleotides, the CDR3 is TGTGCCAGCAGCGCCACTAGTGCCTACGAGCAGTACTTC. The complete variable domain, with remaining parts taken from reference TRBV7-2 and TRBJ2-7, reads GAGVSQSPSNKVTEKGKDVELRCDPISGHTALYWYRQSLGQGLEFLIYFQGNSAPDKSGLPSDRFSAERTGGSVSTLTIQRTQQEDSAVYLCASSATSAYEQYFGPGTRLTVT.

J is TRBJ2-1 and V is TRBV2, with D unclear. The CDR3 totals 11 residues. The V end was cut by 10 bases, the J end by 9 bases, with 13 bases between. Germline CDR1 SNHLY, CDR2 FYNNEI. CDR3 nucleotides: TGTGCCACTAGTACAAGGACTGAGCAGTTCTTC. This translates into CATSTRTEQFF.